This entry features one TCR beta chain sequence. This clonotype was picked up a small number of times. Its specific antigen is unknown. Per-base quality was not reported, and no clone a single base away is much larger than it. In the germline V gene (reference sequence), CDR1 corresponds to SGHAT and CDR2 to FQDESV. The CDR3 runs 18 residues from the cysteine to the phenylalanine. The sequence is cut down to CDR3 DNA, 54 bases in frame from base 1. V and J are truncated by 2 bases and 5 bases respectively, leaving an intervening sequence of 22 bases. These data belong to a study of T cells in Graves' hyperthyroidism and ophthalmopathy (dated by TCRdb to 2018 to 2020). Looking at the study overall: Peripheral blood samples were taken at initial diagnosis, before any treatment was given. TCR V-J signatures able to tell the groups apart were searched for in a discovery cohort of some 97 patients, of whom approximately 40 had Graves' ophthalmopathy and about 60 had stable Graves' hyperthyroidism. Whether ophthalmopathy could be predicted prospectively was tested in an independent validation cohort made up of under 20 hyperthyroidism patients plus 17 patients who later progressed to ophthalmopathy. For training and testing, the 110 or so patients in the discovery cohort were randomly divided in a 7:3 ratio. In addition, the study compared T-cell repertoires in thyroid tissue and in blood from roughly 6 Graves' hyperthyroidism patients. After sampling, hyperthyroidism patients received methimazole starting at 30 mg daily, and ophthalmopathy patients received high-dose intravenous methylprednisolone. According to the paper, TCR Vbeta CDR3 sequencing was carried out on 135 peripheral blood samples, which came from around 43 ophthalmopathy, 70 to 80 hyperthyroidism and roughly 17 progressor patients.

The investigation overall reported the following: In validation, the model predicted progression to ophthalmopathy a median of roughly 6.2 months before onset, with roughly 70% sensitivity and about 75% specificity. A 13 V-J signature model separated ophthalmopathy from stable hyperthyroidism, with about 88% sensitivity and 81.08% specificity in cross-validation and 80%/75% in testing. Sample size was not statistically predetermined, and blinding of investigators to group allocation was not performed. Most expanded thyroid clonotypes (frequency above 0.001) were also found in blood, which suggests that blood repertoires may mirror thyroid immune responses.

Stable Graves' hyperthyroidism was defined as no progression to ophthalmopathy during 18 months of follow-up. Hyperthyroidism patients were newly diagnosed, with disease duration under 2 months, and aged 18 to 65 years. The study excluded patients with uncontrolled infections, other autoimmune diseases, pregnancy or lactation. Diagnoses relied on clinical symptoms, serum thyroxine and TRAb, thyroid ultrasound and orbital computed tomography. PBMCs were isolated from around 10 ml of fresh peripheral blood by Ficoll-Paque density gradient centrifugation. Total RNA was extracted with Trizol reagent, and quality was checked on an Agilent 2100 Bioanalyzer. TCR beta CDR3 regions were amplified from RNA transcripts. A first-round RT-PCR of the TCR CDR3 used the HTBI primer set with the Qiagen OneStep RT-PCR kit. A second multiplex PCR round built the libraries, followed by size selection and purification. Paired-end sequencing of the libraries was performed with 100 bp reads on an Illumina HiSeq2000. As for the original processing: SOAPnuke was used to process the raw data, throwing out any read that contained adapters or uncalled bases, had a mean Phred below 15, or lacked an exact constant-primer or identifier match. High-quality paired reads were merged using COPE v1.2.5, and each unique nucleotide sequence was defined as a clonotype. MiTCR v1.1 was used to align the clonotypes against IMGT TRBV, TRBD and TRBJ reference segments. The analysis was restricted to V-J combinations with a frequency above 0.0001, which together covered just over 98% of the repertoires. A TCS score was defined as the ratio of F50 (clonal expansion) to E x V (chaos), with BLOSUM62-based TCRdist applied between CDR3 peptides within each V-J. Welch's t-statistics and random forest reduced 500 to 650 V-J features to about 12, which were used in a naive Bayes classifier (R e1071). TCRdb reprocessing: public reads trimmed at Q25 with fastp, clones called with MiXCR, in-frame beta chains kept. Each record represents a unique CDR3 protein, reported with the most common genes and DNA among its rows. V and J calls and clone size were set by TCRdb, not the authors. This sample gives about 210,000 distinct CDR3 sequences in total; 17% of them show up just once. Around 52% of the sample rests with the top ten.

The rearrangement joined TRBV11-1 to TRBJ2-1; the best D guess is TRBD2, with 5 bases matching. Input material: blood. The receptor was derived from a man in his fifties or sixties with Graves' hyperthyroidism. The CDR3 protein sequence reads: CASSLRGSEEGINNEQFF. The DNA sequence is given as TGTGCCAGCAGCTTACGAGGGTCGGAAGAGGGAATCAACAATGAGCAGTTCTTC.